Sequencing of this T cell receptor beta chain was carried out in a study of blood T cell repertoires in COVID-19. On the study more broadly: In each case, the material was cDNA or gDNA derived from T cells, B-cell-depleted T cells, or PBMCs.

CDR3 length: 16 amino acids. The assay was immunoSEQ multiplex PCR, and TCRdb's table has in-frame clones only and misses some. The sample consists of approximately 250,000 clones, about nine tenths of them appearing once. Sequencing was done on a sample of PBMCs or T cells enriched from blood (not recorded which). The sequence was collected from a woman in her twenties or thirties with acute COVID-19. J is TRBJ2-1 and V is TRBV22-1; the table's D call of TRBD2 was not tested on the DNA. TRBV22-1 is a pseudogene. Here the CDR3 reads CPGIILDLALNNEQFF. CDR3 bases: TGTCCTGGGATCATCCTTGATTTAGCACTCAACAATGAGCAGTTCTTC.